This TCR beta chain was profiled in a study of OX40 agonist ivuxolimab in advanced cancers. Study outcomes and limitations: CD4+ and CD8+ T cells in blood underwent clonal expansion by week 6 at 0.1 to 3.0 mg/kg.

This CDR3 has 15 residues. The germline CDR1 and CDR2 sequences are SGHNT and YYREEE (reference sequence). V was pared by 4 bases and J by 2 bases, with 16 bases between. Repertoires were generated with immunoSEQ multiplex PCR, while TCRdb's copy carries only in-frame clones and drops some. Counted here are tens of thousands of clones, around nine tenths occurring once; the ten biggest clones make up about 14%. Points on this clone: Its specificity is not known.

This clonotype originated in an adult with an advanced solid tumor such as melanoma, head and neck, liver or kidney cancer. The rearrangement uses TRBV5-4 and TRBJ2-7, with D perhaps matching TRBD2 (6 bases). The specimen comprised CD4+ or CD8+ T cells sorted from blood, sampled in a trial of the OX40 agonist ivuxolimab. The CDR3 coding sequence is TGTGCCAGCAGCCCCCCGGGGGTAAGGGCCTACGAGCAGTACTTC. This codes for CASSPPGVRAYEQYF.